One sample yielded the 19 T cell receptor beta chains listed below, sequenced in a study of control samples from healthy donors and cancer patients. Sequencing was performed with immunoSEQ multiplex PCR; in TCRdb, only in-frame clones are kept and a portion is missing. The table shows fewer than 110,000 clones, with roughly 90% occurring only once. The specimen was PBMCs. The receptors derive from a man aged 60 to 69 with lung cancer.

This clone was seen a single time. This chain joins TRBV18 and TRBJ2-1, with D perhaps TRBD2 (5 bases). The germline V gene has CDR1 KGHSH and CDR2 LQKENI. The CDR3 totals 15 residues. The ends were cut back, 5 bases at V and 6 bases at J, with 17 bases in the middle. The CDR3 protein is CASSKGAGMSNEQFF. CDR3 nucleotide sequence: TGTGCCAGCTCAAAAGGCGCGGGCATGTCCAATGAGCAGTTCTTC.

This clone has only one observation. This chain joins TRBV18 and TRBJ1-1; D might be TRBD1 (5 bases). CDR3 length: 13 amino acids. V was pared by 5 bases and J by 3 bases, with 10 bases between. CDR1 KGHSH and CDR2 LQKENI come from the germline V gene. This chain's CDR3 is CASSGAGDTEAFF. The CDR3 DNA follows: TGTGCCAGCTCAGGAGCGGGGGACACTGAAGCTTTCTTT. The full variable domain, rest sourced from reference TRBV18 and TRBJ1-1, is NAGVMQNPRHLVRRRGQEARLRCSPMKGHSHVYWYRQLPEEGLKFMVYLQKENIIDESGMPKERFSAEFPKEGPSILRIQQVVRGDSAAYFCASSGAGDTEAFFGQGTRLTVV.

Of note for this clone: Other DNA sequences in the sample encode the same CDR3. The gene calls are TRBV3-1 (or the pseudogene TRBV3-2) and TRBJ1-5, with D uncertain. Germline V lookup: CDR1 LGHDT, CDR2 YNNKEL (reference sequence). CDR3 length: 13 amino acids. V was clipped by 0 bases and J by 7 bases, with 7 bases between them. CDR3: CASSQDLGQPQHF. As DNA, the CDR3 is TGTGCCAGCAGCCAAGATTTGGGACAGCCCCAGCATTTT.

The chain uses TRBV9 and TRBJ2-3; 15 bases fit TRBD2. Germline V gene data show CDR1 as SGDLS and CDR2 as YYNGEE. Losses at the gene ends were 2 bases for V and 7 bases for J; bases not matched to a gene: 8. The CDR3 is 17 amino acids. CDR3 bases: TGTGCCAGCAGCGTGAGAGGGACTAGCGGGGGGTTAAATACGCAGTATTTT. It codes for CASSVRGTSGGLNTQYF. Together with reference TRBV9 and TRBJ2-3, the CDR3 gives the full variable domain: DSGVTQTPKHLITATGQRVTLRCSPRSGDLSVYWYQQSLDQGLQFLIQYYNGEERAKGNILERFSAQQFPDLHSELNLSSLELGDSALYFCASSVRGTSGGLNTQYFGPGTRLTVL.

This rearrangement joins TRBV5-6 to TRBJ2-2, with 8 bases identical to TRBD1. J lost 0 bases, V lost 3 bases, and 4 bases had no gene match. CDR3 length: 16 amino acids. Germline lookup yields CDR1 SGHDT and CDR2 YYEEEE. The CDR3 region is CASSWATGANTGELFF. The CDR3 DNA is TGTGCCAGCAGCTGGGCGACAGGGGCGAACACCGGGGAGCTGTTTTTT.

This chain uses TRBV30 with TRBJ1-2; D remains ambiguous. V was clipped by 2 bases and J by 4 bases, with 17 bases between them. Germline V CDR1 and CDR2: GTSNPN, SVGIG (reference sequence). The CDR3 covers 15 residues. CDR3 loop: CAWSSKSSALYGYTF. The CDR3 DNA reads TGTGCCTGGAGTTCTAAGTCTTCGGCGCTCTATGGCTACACCTTC.

In its sample, this clone was seen many times. The rearrangement uses TRBV25-1 and TRBJ1-6; TRBD1 matches at 8 bases. The V and J ends lost 2 bases and 10 bases, in that order; junction bases with no gene match: 7. This CDR3 is built from 15 residues. Germline V gives CDR1 MGHDK, CDR2 SYGVNS. The CDR3: CASSELTGGNSPLHF. DNA of the CDR3: TGTGCCAGCAGTGAACTCACAGGGGGGAACTCACCCCTCCACTTT.

J is TRBJ1-1 and V is TRBV30; D call uncertain. This CDR3 is built from 13 residues. CDR1 is GTSNPN and CDR2 is SVGIG in the germline V gene (reference sequence). With 3 bases removed from V and 3 bases from J, the gap between germline ends came to 11 bases. The chain's CDR3 is CAWRGSGYTEAFF. CDR3 in DNA: TGTGCCTGGAGAGGGAGCGGTTACACTGAAGCTTTCTTT. Using reference TRBV30 and TRBJ1-1 for the parts outside the CDR3, the full variable domain is SQTIHQWPATLVQPVGSPLSLECTVEGTSNPNLYWYRQAAGRGLQLLFYSVGIGQISSEVPQNLSASRPQDRQFILSSKKLLLSDSGFYLCAWRGSGYTEAFFGQGTRLTVV.

The gene calls are TRBV2 and TRBJ2-7, with 9 bases fitting TRBD1. V shed 6 bases, J shed 3 bases, and the junction held 15 bases outside the gene matches. The CDR3 totals 17 residues. Germline V gives CDR1 SNHLY, CDR2 FYNNEI. CDR3 in DNA: TGTGCCAGCAGCGATCCTACGGGGGGACAGGGAAACTACGAGCAGTACTTC. Amino acids: CASSDPTGGQGNYEQYF.

The rearrangement links TRBV25-1 to TRBJ1-6; D unresolved. Germline V gene sequence: CDR1 MGHDK, CDR2 SYGVNS. Trimming left V 9 bases short and J 0 bases short, with 9 bases between. This CDR3 has 14 residues. CDR3 protein: CASSRSSYNSPLHF. The DNA of the CDR3 is TGTGCCAGTAGCAGGAGCTCCTATAATTCACCCCTCCACTTT.

This chain uses TRBV2 with TRBJ2-5, with a weak D call TRBD1 (8 bases). The CDR3 spans 14 residues. Germline assignment: CDR1 SNHLY and CDR2 FYNNEI. V gave up 10 bases and J gave up 4 bases, with 19 bases separating them. In nucleotides, the CDR3 is TGTGCCACCGATTCAGGGGGCGGGGGAGAGACCCAGTACTTC. Its protein is CATDSGGGGETQYF.

V and J are TRBV6-4 and TRBJ2-3; 8 bases are shared with TRBD2. The CDR3 spans 15 residues. J gave up 1 base and V 11 bases, and 11 bases lay outside the gene matches. Per the germline V gene, CDR1 is MRHNA and CDR2 is SNTAGT. The CDR3 loop reads CARRDGGGGTDTQYF. In nucleotides, the CDR3 is TGTGCCCGCCGGGACGGGGGGGGAGGCACAGATACGCAGTATTTT.

To note about this clone: A read error may produce the germline difference seen at one junction end. The V and J genes are TRBV6-4 and TRBJ2-3, with D perhaps TRBD2 (5 bases). Germline CDR1 is MRHNA and CDR2 is SNTAGT. This CDR3 is 15 amino acids long. As DNA, the CDR3 is TGTGCCAGCAGCGACTTCGGGGTTAGCACAGATACGCAGTATTTT. Its translation is CASSDFGVSTDTQYF.

The chain has TRBV7-9 and TRBJ2-7; D tentatively fits TRBD1 or TRBD2 (5 bases each). Per the germline V gene, CDR1 is SEHNR and CDR2 is FQNEAQ (reference sequence). The CDR3 covers 16 residues. Trimming removed 1 base at V and 1 base at J, with 14 bases between. DNA of the CDR3: TGTGCCAGCAGCTTAGGGGCATGGGGGAAGTCCTACGAGCAGTACTTC. Protein: CASSLGAWGKSYEQYF.

This clone was detected only a few times. The genes are TRBV24-1 and TRBJ2-1, with 11 bases fitting TRBD1. Germline loops: CDR1 KGHDR, CDR2 SFDVKD. Trimming cost V 4 bases and J 3 bases; bases outside gene matches: 4. The CDR3 extends over 16 amino acids. The CDR3 DNA is TGTGCCACCAGTGAACCCGGGACAGGGGGCTACAATGAGCAGTTCTTC. Residues: CATSEPGTGGYNEQFF.

The chain combines TRBV9 with TRBJ2-5; 7 positions agree with TRBD2. CDR1 and CDR2 (germline): SGDLS, YYNGEE. Trimming at V came to 0 bases and at J to 5 bases, leaving 7 bases not matched to a gene. This CDR3 has 15 residues. Here the CDR3 DNA reads TGTGCCAGCAGCGTAGAGGGAGGGATTTGGGAGACCCAGTACTTC. Translated, it gives CASSVEGGIWETQYF.

This clone was recorded once. The chain recombines TRBV7-3 with TRBJ1-1; the D is unclear. CDR3 length equals 13 residues. Germline lookup yields CDR1 SGHTA and CDR2 FQGTGA. V was trimmed by 0 bases and J by 3 bases, leaving 5 bases between them. CDR3 residues: CASSLTAYTEAFF. The DNA for the CDR3 is TGTGCCAGCAGCTTAACCGCGTACACTGAAGCTTTCTTT.

This chain joins TRBV7-3 and TRBJ2-7, with a possible D match to TRBD2 (5 bases). The length of the CDR3 is 16 residues. Trimming stripped 2 bases from V and 4 bases from J, with 18 bases between. CDR1 and CDR2 (germline): SGHTA, FQGTGA. Here the CDR3 DNA reads TGTGCCAGCAGCTTACGGGGTCCCCCGGCTCCATACGAGCAGTACTTC. Protein sequence: CASSLRGPPAPYEQYF.

The chain carries TRBV6-1 and TRBJ1-1; D remains unclear. The CDR3 is 15 residues long. Deletions cut 3 bases from V and 1 base from J, with 12 bases between. In germline, CDR1 is MNHNS, CDR2 SASEGT. The CDR3 bases are TGTGCCAGCAGTGACGAATCCGGGAGGAACACTGAAGCTTTCTTT. Its protein is CASSDESGRNTEAFF.